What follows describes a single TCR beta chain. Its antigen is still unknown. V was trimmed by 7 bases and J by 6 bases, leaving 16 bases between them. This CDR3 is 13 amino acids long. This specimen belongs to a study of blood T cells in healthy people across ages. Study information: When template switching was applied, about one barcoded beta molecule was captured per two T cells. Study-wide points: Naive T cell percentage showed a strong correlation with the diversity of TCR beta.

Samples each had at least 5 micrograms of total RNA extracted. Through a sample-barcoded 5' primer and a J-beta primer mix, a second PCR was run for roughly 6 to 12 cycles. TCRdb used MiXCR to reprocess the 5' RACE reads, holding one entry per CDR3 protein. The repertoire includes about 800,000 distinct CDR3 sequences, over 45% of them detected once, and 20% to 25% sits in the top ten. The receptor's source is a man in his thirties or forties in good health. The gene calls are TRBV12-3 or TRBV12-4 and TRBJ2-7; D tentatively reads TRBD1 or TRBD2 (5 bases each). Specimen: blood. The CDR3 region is CASTLGPYGEQYF. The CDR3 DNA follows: TGTGCCAGCACCTTGGGACCGTACGGCGAGCAGTACTTC.